These 6 T cell receptor beta chains were all obtained from the same sample, sequenced in a study of T cells in Graves' hyperthyroidism and ophthalmopathy. TCR beta CDR3 region amplification was performed from RNA transcripts. The HTBI set primed first-round TCR CDR3 RT-PCR. MiXCR was run by TCRdb on the multiplex PCR reads, yielding one entry per CDR3 protein. The sample includes about 520,000 distinct CDR3 sequences, 24% of them seen just once. The sample comprised blood. Receptors originate from a woman in her 30s with Graves' ophthalmopathy.

Only a few counts were recorded for this clonotype. The chain links TRBV6-1 to TRBJ2-2; 13 nucleotides match TRBD2. The V gene end was trimmed by 4 bases and the J gene end by 8 bases; junction bases not matched to a gene: 4. CDR3 length: 15 amino acids. CDR1 and CDR2 (germline): MNHNS, SASEGT. CDR3 loop: CASSVGTSGVGELFF. CDR3 DNA: TGTGCCAGCAGTGTTGGGACTAGCGGGGTTGGGGAGCTGTTTTTT.

This clonotype was seen only a few times. The gene calls are TRBV7-3 and TRBJ1-2; maybe TRBD1 (5 bases). V lost 5 bases and J lost 4, with 14 bases in between. The CDR3 runs 14 residues. Germline loops: CDR1 SGHTA, CDR2 FQGTGA. The CDR3 here is CASSPGRGVYGYTF. CDR3 DNA: TGTGCCAGCAGCCCCGGGCGGGGGGTCTATGGCTACACCTTC. Full variable domain (rest looked up from reference TRBV7-3 and TRBJ1-2): GAGVSQTPSNKVTEKGKYVELRCDPISGHTALYWYRQSLGQGPEFLIYFQGTGAADDSGLPNDRFFAVRPEGSVSTLKIQRTERGDSAVYLCASSPGRGVYGYTFGSGTRLTVV.

In this sample, this clonotype turned up many times. This CDR3 reads CASSPPRAKEHEQYF. The CDR3, as DNA: TGTGCCAGCAGCCCCCCTAGGGCAAAGGAGCACGAGCAGTACTTC. The rearrangement uses TRBV6-4 and TRBJ2-7; D gene unclear. The germline V and J ends were trimmed by 6 bases and 5 bases, with 20 bases remaining between them. The CDR3 is 15 residues long. Looked up from germline, CDR1 is MRHNA and CDR2 is SNTAGT.

A note on this clonotype: Germline is not matched at one junction end, which may reflect a read error. The CDR3 region has the DNA TGCAGTGCTAGTGTGGGGACTAGCGGTGGGTACCAAGAGGCCCAGTACTTC. As protein: CSASVGTSGGYQEAQYF. This chain links TRBV20-1 with TRBJ2-5; 11 bases agree with TRBD2. This CDR3 contains 17 residues. CDR1 and CDR2 (germline): DFQATT, SNEGSKA (reference sequence).

The genes are TRBV9 and TRBJ1-6, with a possible D match to TRBD1 (5 bases). Trimming shortened V by 3 bases and J by 3 bases, and 10 bases separated the two germline ends. Germline V gene sequence: CDR1 SGDLS, CDR2 YYNGEE. This CDR3 has 15 residues. The CDR3 bases are TGTGCCAGCAGCGGGGACGAATTCTATAATTCACCCCTCCACTTT. This sequence encodes CASSGDEFYNSPLHF.

Concerning this clonotype: A read error may be the cause here, since a much bigger clone is one base away. Because the CDR3 is missing its conserved closing phenylalanine or tryptophan, this is likely a read error. This chain uses TRBV2 with TRBJ2-2; D gene unclear. The germline CDR1 and CDR2 sequences are SNHLY and FYNNEI. The CDR3 is 14 residues long. V was shortened by 5 bases and J by 0 bases, with 7 bases between the two germline ends. CDR3 DNA: TGTGCCAGCAGTTGGCAGACGAACACCGGGGAGCTGTTTTTG. It translates to CASSWQTNTGELFL.